These 26 T cell receptor beta chains originate from one sample sequenced in a study of T-cell reconstitution after alpha-beta-depleted transplantation in children. Molecular barcoding with unique molecular identifiers was used for the TCRbeta library. TCRdb itself ran the PCR reads through MiXCR, one entry per CDR3 protein. The table includes about 230,000 distinct CDR3 sequences, about 9.2% detected once. Material: PBMCs from the stem cell graft donor, obtained from the stem cell graft. The receptors here all came from a human donor who donated a stem cell graft to a child with acute lymphoblastic leukemia.

V is TRBV7-9 and J is TRBJ1-4, with 8 nucleotides matching TRBD1. V gave up 4 bases and J gave up 4 bases; unmatched junction bases: 5. Germline values: CDR1 SEHNR, CDR2 FQNEAQ (reference sequence). The CDR3 is made up of 15 amino acids. CDR3 sequence reads: CASSWGTGVNEKLFF. The CDR3 DNA follows: TGTGCCAGCAGCTGGGGGACAGGCGTTAATGAAAAACTGTTTTTT.

This clonotype has at least ten counts. The gene calls are TRBV7-2 and TRBJ2-2; 9 bases are a match to TRBD2. CDR3 length: 15 amino acids. Trimming removed 7 bases from V and 3 bases from J; junction bases left unmatched: 6. Germline lookup yields CDR1 SGHTA and CDR2 FQGNSA. CDR3 nucleotide sequence: TGTGCCAGCACCAGCGGGGGGAAACACACCGGGGAGCTGTTTTTT. Its protein product is CASTSGGKHTGELFF.

CDR3 bases: TGTGCCAGTAGTAAATCAGATACGCAGTATTTT. Amino acids: CASSKSDTQYF. The gene calls are TRBV19 and TRBJ2-3; D not resolved. The V gene's germline CDR1 is LNHDA and CDR2 SQIVND (reference sequence). This CDR3 comprises 11 residues. V lost 4 bases and J 4 bases, leaving 3 bases between the germline ends.

This clonotype was seen only a few times. V and J are TRBV20-1 and TRBJ1-5; 7 bases map to TRBD1. Germline lookup yields CDR1 DFQATT and CDR2 SNEGSKA (reference sequence). The CDR3 sequence is 13 residues long. Trimming cost V 4 bases and J 5 bases; bases outside gene matches: 5. This CDR3 reads CSAIHRGHQPQHF. Here the CDR3 DNA reads TGCAGTGCTATTCACAGGGGTCATCAGCCCCAGCATTTT.

Many counts were recorded for this clonotype. The chain combines TRBV12-3 or TRBV12-4 with TRBJ1-2, with 7 bases matching TRBD1. This CDR3 contains 13 residues. V dropped 5 bases and J dropped 6; count of bases not matched to a gene: 6. Here the CDR3 reads CASSPYRGNGYTF. DNA for the CDR3: TGTGCCAGCAGTCCCTACAGGGGTAATGGCTACACCTTC.

The chain links TRBV29-1 to TRBJ1-1; tentatively, D is TRBD1 (5 bases). This CDR3 comprises 15 residues. The V and J ends lost 0 bases and 1 base respectively, with 12 bases between them. Looked up from germline, CDR1 is SQVTM and CDR2 is ANQGSEA. CDR3 region: CSVEDVSGANTEAFF. CDR3 DNA: TGCAGCGTTGAAGATGTCTCTGGGGCGAACACTGAAGCTTTCTTT.

This clonotype was observed a handful of times. The V and J genes are TRBV18 and TRBJ2-5; D perhaps matches TRBD2 (5 bases). The CDR3 loop spans 13 amino acids. Between the trimmed V and J ends, which lost 3 bases and 3 bases, there was a span of 8 bases. Looked up from germline, CDR1 is KGHSH and CDR2 is LQKENI. The DNA for the CDR3 is TGTGCCAGCTCACCTGCGACTAAAGAGACCCAGTACTTC. Its protein is CASSPATKETQYF.

This clonotype was detected a few times. The CDR3 region is CASSRQPENNEQFF. CDR3 sequence (DNA): TGTGCCAGCAGCCGACAGCCCGAAAACAATGAGCAGTTCTTC. The chain uses TRBV7-9 and TRBJ2-1, with D possibly matching TRBD1 (5 bases). The V gene's germline CDR1 is SEHNR and CDR2 FQNEAQ (reference sequence). The CDR3 totals 14 residues. V was pared by 5 bases and J by 5 bases, with 13 bases between.

This clonotype has at least ten counts. V gene TRBV24-1 combines with J gene TRBJ2-7; 12 bases agree with TRBD1. In germline, CDR1 is KGHDR, CDR2 SFDVKD. V shed 4 bases and J 5 bases; nucleotides not matched to a gene: 14. The CDR3 has 18 amino acids. The CDR3 spells CATSDQPGTGGVRNEQYF. The CDR3 DNA reads TGTGCCACCAGTGACCAGCCCGGGACAGGGGGCGTTCGGAACGAGCAGTACTTC.

In its sample, this clonotype was seen many times. The chain has TRBV7-2 and TRBJ2-7, with D hard to call. From germline, CDR1 is SGHTA and CDR2 FQGNSA. Trimming removed 2 bases from V and 11 bases from J, with 22 bases in between. This CDR3 has 15 residues. CDR3 region: CASSLSVVIGEGKYF. CDR3 coding DNA: TGTGCCAGCAGCTTATCGGTTGTGATTGGCGAAGGGAAGTACTTC.

This clonotype was observed at least ten times. The chain is built from TRBV5-1 and TRBJ2-3; 13 positions agree with TRBD2. The trim removed 4 bases at V and 1 base at J, leaving 6 bases unmatched. The germline gives CDR1 SGHRS, CDR2 YFSETQ. This CDR3 has 17 amino acids. The CDR3 nucleotides are TGCGCCAGCAGCCCCCCCGGGACTAGCGGGGGCACAGATACGCAGTATTTT. It is translated as CASSPPGTSGGTDTQYF.

The rearrangement links TRBV4-3 to TRBJ2-3; 8 bases line up with TRBD2. Germline values: CDR1 LGHNA, CDR2 YSLEER. This CDR3 contains 16 residues. Trimming at V came to 0 bases and at J to 5 bases, leaving 7 bases not matched to a gene. The chain's CDR3 is CASSQEGGGPGDTQYF. The CDR3 nucleotides read TGCGCCAGCAGCCAAGAAGGCGGGGGGCCAGGAGATACGCAGTATTTT.

This clonotype was seen many times. The chain is built from TRBV7-9 and TRBJ2-3; TRBD1 is a possible D gene (6 bases). This CDR3 comprises 17 residues. CDR1 and CDR2 from the germline V gene are SEHNR and FQNEAQ (reference sequence). Between the trimmed V and J ends, which lost 5 bases and 0 bases, there was a span of 18 bases. In nucleotides, the CDR3 is TGTGCCAGCAGCCCGACCACACAGGGTCTTAGCACAGATACGCAGTATTTT. Amino acid sequence: CASSPTTQGLSTDTQYF.

This clonotype was detected many times. The rearrangement links TRBV6-5 to TRBJ2-3; 8 positions match TRBD2. CDR1 is MNHEY, CDR2 SVGAGI, per germline. The CDR3 is 13 residues long. Losses at the gene ends were 0 bases for V and 14 bases for J; bases not matched to a gene: 7. The CDR3 DNA follows: TGTGCCAGCAGTTACTCCCCTGGGCTAGCGGGGTATTTT. Translated: CASSYSPGLAGYF.

This clonotype was seen repeatedly, ten times or more. Here the CDR3 reads CASTLTLIYNEQFF. In DNA form, the CDR3 reads TGTGCCAGCACCCTAACCCTTATCTACAATGAGCAGTTCTTC. The chain uses TRBV6-2 or TRBV6-3 and TRBJ2-1; D gene ambiguous. The germline CDR1 and CDR2 sequences are MNHEY and SVGEGT. The ends were cut back, 7 bases at V and 3 bases at J, with 13 bases in the middle. The CDR3 sequence is 14 residues long.

In its sample, this clonotype was seen many times. J is TRBJ2-1 and V is TRBV29-1; D is ambiguous. Trimming removed 8 bases at V and 1 base at J, with 6 bases between. Germline CDR1 is SQVTM and CDR2 is ANQGSEA. The CDR3 runs to 11 residues. CDR3 sequence reads: CSSRSYNEQFF. DNA of the CDR3: TGCAGCTCCAGATCCTACAATGAGCAGTTCTTC.

This clonotype was observed a handful of times. V is TRBV7-2 and J is TRBJ2-3; 7 nucleotides line up with TRBD2. V lost 5 bases, J lost 1 base, and 12 bases stayed unmatched. Germline-derived CDR1 and CDR2 are SGHTA and FQGNSA. There are 17 residues in the CDR3. CDR3 sequence reads: CASSTALLGGGTDTQYF. CDR3 nucleotide sequence: TGTGCCAGCAGCACGGCTCTTCTGGGGGGGGGCACAGATACGCAGTATTTT.

The chain recombines TRBV3-1 with TRBJ2-7; 7 positions agree with TRBD2. CDR3 size: 14 residues. V lost 4 bases and J lost 6; bases outside the gene matches: 9. Germline V gene lookup returns CDR1 LGHDT and CDR2 YNNKEL (reference sequence). The CDR3 region has the DNA TGTGCCAGCAGCCTCGGACTAGAGGGGCTCGAGCAGTACTTC. The encoded protein is CASSLGLEGLEQYF.

This clonotype was counted at least ten times. The chain employs TRBV29-1 and TRBJ1-1, with 8 positions matching TRBD1. V dropped 0 bases and J dropped 1; count of bases not matched to a gene: 1. This CDR3 comprises 14 residues. The germline gives CDR1 SQVTM, CDR2 ANQGSEA. CDR3 DNA sequence: TGCAGCGTTGAAGAGGACAGGGCGAACACTGAAGCTTTCTTT. Residues: CSVEEDRANTEAFF.

As to this clonotype: The conserved phenylalanine or tryptophan is not found at the CDR3 terminus, so this likely reflects a read error. The V gene is TRBV20-1, the J gene TRBJ2-7, with D possibly matching TRBD1 (5 bases). V lost 4 bases to trimming and J lost 2 bases, with 12 bases between them. Germline V gene data show CDR1 as DFQATT and CDR2 as SNEGSKA (reference sequence). The CDR3 totals 13 residues. CDR3 coding DNA: TGCAGTGCTATCCGGACACGAACCTACGAGCAGTACTCC. Its translation is CSAIRTRTYEQYS.

The chain has TRBV5-4 and TRBJ1-5, with D possibly matching TRBD1 (5 bases). The germline V gene has CDR1 SGHNT and CDR2 YYREEE (reference sequence). The CDR3 loop spans 17 amino acids. V was pared by 5 bases and J by 2 bases, with 20 bases between. Here the CDR3 reads CASSFGGGQKGNQPQHF. In DNA, the CDR3 is TGTGCCAGCAGTTTCGGTGGGGGTCAGAAGGGCAATCAGCCCCAGCATTTT.

The genes are TRBV10-3 and TRBJ1-2, with a possible D match to TRBD1 (5 bases). The CDR3 sequence is 12 residues long. Trimming removed 3 bases from V and 5 bases from J, with 7 bases in between. Germline CDR1 reads ENHRY; CDR2 reads SYGVKD. CDR3 nucleotide sequence: TGTGCCATCAGTGAAGGGGTTTATGGCTACACCTTC. Its protein is CAISEGVYGYTF.

This clonotype was recorded many times. The DNA of the CDR3 is TGTGCCAGCAGTTTCATGAACACTGAAGCTTTCTTT. Its protein is CASSFMNTEAFF. The chain recombines TRBV12-3 or TRBV12-4 with TRBJ1-1, with D hard to call. This CDR3 is built from 12 residues. V was trimmed by 3 bases and J by 0 bases, leaving 2 bases between them.

This rearrangement joins TRBV7-9 to TRBJ2-2; tentatively, D is TRBD2 (6 bases). Trimming took off 2 bases at V and 6 bases at J, with 13 bases between the two ends. Germline CDR1 reads SEHNR; CDR2 reads FQNEAQ (reference sequence). The CDR3 extends over 15 amino acids. The CDR3 protein is CASSLSDRRAGELFF. CDR3 nucleotides: TGTGCCAGCAGCTTATCCGACCGGAGGGCCGGGGAGCTGTTTTTT.

This clonotype was counted at least ten times. The V gene is TRBV6-2 or TRBV6-3, the J gene TRBJ2-3; D unclear. The V and J ends lost 2 bases and 2 bases respectively, with 14 bases between them. The CDR3 consists of 16 residues. CDR1 MNHEY and CDR2 SVGEGT come from the germline V gene. The CDR3 nucleotides are TGTGCCAGCAGTTACGGGTATGGCCTCAACACAGATACGCAGTATTTT. Encoded protein: CASSYGYGLNTDTQYF.

The rearrangement joins TRBV5-1 to TRBJ1-6; no firm D call. CDR1 SGHRS and CDR2 YFSETQ come from the germline V gene. V was trimmed by 3 bases and J by 7 bases, leaving 8 bases between them. The CDR3 is 13 residues long. CDR3 DNA sequence: TGCGCCAGCAGCTCGAAACAGAATTCACCCCTCCACTTT. This codes for CASSSKQNSPLHF. The entire variable domain, with the rest obtained from reference TRBV5-1 and TRBJ1-6, is as follows: KAGVTQTPRYLIKTRGQQVTLSCSPISGHRSVSWYQQTPGQGLQFLFEYFSETQRNKGNFPGRFSGRQFSNSRSEMNVSTLELGDSALYLCASSSKQNSPLHFGNGTRLTVT.